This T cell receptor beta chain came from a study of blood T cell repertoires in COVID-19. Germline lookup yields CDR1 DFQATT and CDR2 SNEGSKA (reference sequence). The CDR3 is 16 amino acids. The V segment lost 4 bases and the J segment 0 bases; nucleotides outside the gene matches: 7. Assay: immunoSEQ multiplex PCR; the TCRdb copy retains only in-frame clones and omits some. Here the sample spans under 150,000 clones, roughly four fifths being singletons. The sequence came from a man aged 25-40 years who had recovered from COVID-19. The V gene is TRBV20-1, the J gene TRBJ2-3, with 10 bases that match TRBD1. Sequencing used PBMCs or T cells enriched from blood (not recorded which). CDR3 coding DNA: TGCAGTGCTATTGACAGGGGGCAGTCTAGCACAGATACGCAGTATTTT. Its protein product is CSAIDRGQSSTDTQYF.